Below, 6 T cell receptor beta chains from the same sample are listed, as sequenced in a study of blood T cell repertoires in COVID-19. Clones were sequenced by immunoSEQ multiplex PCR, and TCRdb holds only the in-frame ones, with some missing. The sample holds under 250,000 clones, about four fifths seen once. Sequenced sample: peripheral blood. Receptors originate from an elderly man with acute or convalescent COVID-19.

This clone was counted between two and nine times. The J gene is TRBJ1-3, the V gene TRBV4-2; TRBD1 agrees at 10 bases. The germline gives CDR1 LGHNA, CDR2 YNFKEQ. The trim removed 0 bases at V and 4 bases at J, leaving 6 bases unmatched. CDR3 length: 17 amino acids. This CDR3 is CASSQEGDRGGGNTIYF. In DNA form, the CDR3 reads TGTGCCAGCAGCCAAGAAGGGGACAGGGGAGGAGGAAACACCATATATTTT.

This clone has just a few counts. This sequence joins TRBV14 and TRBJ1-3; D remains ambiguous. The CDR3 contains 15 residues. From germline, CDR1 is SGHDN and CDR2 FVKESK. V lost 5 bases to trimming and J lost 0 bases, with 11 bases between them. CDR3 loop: CASSNLLSSGNTIYF. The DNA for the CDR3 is TGTGCCAGCAGCAACCTATTGAGCTCTGGAAACACCATATATTTT.

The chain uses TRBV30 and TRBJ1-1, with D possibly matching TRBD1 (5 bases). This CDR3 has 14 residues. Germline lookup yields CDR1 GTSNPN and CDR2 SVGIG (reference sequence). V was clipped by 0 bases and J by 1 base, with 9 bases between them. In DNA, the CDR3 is TGTGCCTGGAGTGTAAAGGGGTCGAACACTGAAGCTTTCTTT. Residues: CAWSVKGSNTEAFF.

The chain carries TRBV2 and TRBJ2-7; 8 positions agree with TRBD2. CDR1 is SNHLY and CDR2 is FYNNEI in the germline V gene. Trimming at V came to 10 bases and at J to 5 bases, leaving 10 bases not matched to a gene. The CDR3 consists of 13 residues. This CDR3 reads CATTSDRTNEQYF. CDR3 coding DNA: TGTGCCACGACTAGCGACAGAACCAACGAGCAGTACTTC.

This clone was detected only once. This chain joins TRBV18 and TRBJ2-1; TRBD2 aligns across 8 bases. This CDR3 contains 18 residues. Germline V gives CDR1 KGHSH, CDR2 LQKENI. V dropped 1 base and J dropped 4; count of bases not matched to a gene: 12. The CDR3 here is CASSPLKRENRPYNEQFF. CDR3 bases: TGTGCCAGCTCACCACTTAAGCGGGAGAATCGGCCTTACAATGAGCAGTTCTTC.

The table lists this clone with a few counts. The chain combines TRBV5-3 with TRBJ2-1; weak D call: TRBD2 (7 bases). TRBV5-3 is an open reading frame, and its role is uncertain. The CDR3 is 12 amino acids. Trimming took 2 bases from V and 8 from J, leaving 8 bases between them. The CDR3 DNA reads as TGTGCCAGAAGCTTAGGGGGGGATGAGCAGTTCTTC. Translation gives CARSLGGDEQFF.